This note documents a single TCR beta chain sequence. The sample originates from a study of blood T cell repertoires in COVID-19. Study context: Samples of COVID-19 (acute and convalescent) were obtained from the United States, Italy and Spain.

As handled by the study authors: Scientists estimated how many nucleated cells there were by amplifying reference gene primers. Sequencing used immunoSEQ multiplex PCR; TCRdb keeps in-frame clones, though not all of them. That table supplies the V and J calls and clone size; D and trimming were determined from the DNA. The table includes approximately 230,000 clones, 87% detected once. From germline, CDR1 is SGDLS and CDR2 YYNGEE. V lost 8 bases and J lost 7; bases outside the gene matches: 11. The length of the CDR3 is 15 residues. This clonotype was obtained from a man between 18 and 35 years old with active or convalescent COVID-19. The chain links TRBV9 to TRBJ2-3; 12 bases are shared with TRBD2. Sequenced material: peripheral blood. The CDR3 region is CASARLAGVANTQYF. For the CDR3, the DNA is TGTGCCAGTGCCCGACTAGCGGGAGTGGCGAATACGCAGTATTTT.